These 28 T cell receptor beta chains came from one sample sequenced in a study of spatial heterogeneity in lung cancer. A single record per CDR3 protein comes from TCRdb applying MiXCR to the 5' RACE reads. The table includes 60,000 to 80,000 distinct CDR3 sequences, roughly 15% detected once. Time point: sample taken at primary tumor resection. In each case, whole RNA from tumor, nontumor lung or frozen PBMC was sequenced unsorted. The starting material was PBMCs, obtained at surgery. These receptors were taken from a male donor with early-stage non-small cell lung cancer.

In this sample, this clonotype turned up many times. The V and J genes are TRBV29-1 and TRBJ2-1, with 11 bases matching TRBD2. The germline gives CDR1 SQVTM, CDR2 ANQGSEA. This CDR3 has 17 residues. Trimming removed 3 bases from V and 7 bases from J; junction bases left unmatched: 14. Here the CDR3 reads CSVDWLDAGTSGNEQFF. The CDR3 DNA reads as TGCAGCGTTGATTGGTTGGACGCCGGGACTAGCGGTAATGAGCAGTTCTTC.

This clonotype was detected many times. V usage is TRBV10-3 and J usage is TRBJ2-5; possible D gene TRBD1, 5 bases. V was pared by 1 base and J by 0 bases, with 6 bases between. The CDR3 totals 14 residues. From germline, CDR1 is ENHRY and CDR2 SYGVKD. In DNA, the CDR3 is TGTGCCATCAGTGAGTTGACAGACCAAGAGACCCAGTACTTC. Translating gives CAISELTDQETQYF.

This clonotype was detected a few times. The chain has TRBV12-3 or TRBV12-4 and TRBJ2-2; D is undetermined. Trimming pared 3 bases from V and 5 bases from J, leaving 13 bases between. The CDR3 sequence is 15 residues long. The CDR3 loop reads CASSFLWLGTGELFF. CDR3 DNA: TGTGCCAGCAGTTTTTTGTGGTTGGGAACCGGGGAGCTGTTTTTT.

This clonotype was observed a handful of times. The chain is built from TRBV7-2 and TRBJ2-3, with 10 bases lining up with TRBD2. Germline loops: CDR1 SGHTA, CDR2 FQGNSA. This CDR3 contains 17 residues. Unmatched junction bases numbered 6, after V lost 1 base and J lost 2 bases. The CDR3 here is CASSLDRTSGYTDTQYF. CDR3 in DNA: TGTGCCAGCAGCTTAGACCGGACTAGCGGTTACACAGATACGCAGTATTTT.

There are a few counts of this clonotype. The rearrangement joins TRBV6-2 or TRBV6-3 to TRBJ2-1; D possibly corresponds to TRBD1 (5 bases). Trimming stripped 5 bases from V and 8 bases from J, with 13 bases between. This CDR3 comprises 13 residues. Germline loops: CDR1 MNHEY, CDR2 SVGEGT. Here the CDR3 DNA reads TGTGCCAGCAGTCGCTCAGGGTTCGATGAGCAGTTCTTC. It encodes CASSRSGFDEQFF.

This clonotype was found many times. The chain links TRBV6-5 to TRBJ2-5, with D possibly matching TRBD2 (6 bases). The germline V gene encodes CDR1 MNHEY and CDR2 SVGAGI. The V and J ends lost 5 bases and 5 bases respectively, with 18 bases between them. The CDR3 totals 15 residues. CDR3 sequence: CASSEYGGNEETQYF. The CDR3, as DNA: TGTGCCAGCAGTGAGTACGGCGGGAATGAGGAGACCCAGTACTTC.

The chain joins TRBV18 to TRBJ1-1; 7 bases map to TRBD1. The CDR3 is 13 amino acids. The junction had 3 bases not matched to a gene; V was cut back by 5 bases and J by 3 bases. The V gene's germline CDR1 is KGHSH and CDR2 LQKENI. The CDR3 protein is CASSSQGDTEAFF. In nucleotides, the CDR3 is TGTGCCAGCTCATCTCAGGGGGACACTGAAGCTTTCTTT.

This clonotype was picked up a small number of times. V is TRBV5-1 and J is TRBJ2-3; 9 bases align to TRBD2. J was trimmed by 2 bases and V by 2 bases; bases with no gene match: 9. Germline V gene lookup returns CDR1 SGHRS and CDR2 YFSETQ. The CDR3 length is 17 residues. CDR3 in DNA: TGCGCCAGCAGCTTTATTTTAGCGGGAGCTACCACAGATACGCAGTATTTT. Protein: CASSFILAGATTDTQYF.

V gene TRBV2 combines with J gene TRBJ2-7, with 7 bases identical to TRBD2. Germline trimming cut 3 bases from V and 11 bases from J; bases unmatched to any gene: 7. Looked up from germline, CDR1 is SNHLY and CDR2 is FYNNEI. The length of the CDR3 is 12 residues. The CDR3 DNA reads TGTGCCAGCAGTGAGGGACTAAAAGAAGAGTACTTC. Its translation: CASSEGLKEEYF.

The chain employs TRBV5-1 and TRBJ2-3; 13 positions match TRBD2. J lost 5 bases, V lost 2 bases, and 5 bases had no gene match. CDR3 length equals 16 residues. CDR1 SGHRS and CDR2 YFSETQ come from the germline V gene. The CDR3 here is CASSFRTSGSGDTQYF. CDR3 bases: TGCGCCAGCAGCTTCCGGACTAGCGGGAGTGGAGATACGCAGTATTTT.

This clonotype was observed a few times. The CDR3, as DNA: TGTGCCAGCAGTTTCACAGGGAAACCCCAGCATTTT. The encoded protein is CASSFTGKPQHF. The rearrangement joins TRBV27 to TRBJ1-5; weak D call: TRBD1 (6 bases). Per germline, CDR1 MNHEY and CDR2 SMNVEV (reference sequence). Trimming left V 3 bases short and J 10 bases short, with 10 bases between. CDR3 length: 12 amino acids.

This clonotype was found a few times. The genes are TRBV12-3 or TRBV12-4 and TRBJ1-1; D perhaps matches TRBD1 (5 bases). With 5 bases removed from V and 4 bases from J, the gap between germline ends came to 11 bases. This CDR3 has 13 amino acids. The CDR3 DNA sequence: TGTGCCAGCAGTGGGGGGGAGGGCACTGAAGCTTTCTTT. This translates into CASSGGEGTEAFF.

This sequence joins TRBV20-1 and TRBJ1-2, with D hard to call. There are 13 residues in the CDR3. V was cut by 0 bases and J by 4 bases, with 9 bases left in between. The germline V gene has CDR1 DFQATT and CDR2 SNEGSKA (reference sequence). In DNA, the CDR3 is TGCAGTGCTAGAGATCGAATTGGCTATGGCTACACCTTC. Translated: CSARDRIGYGYTF.

The chain is built from TRBV4-3 and TRBJ2-4; 7 nucleotides line up with TRBD1. From germline, CDR1 is LGHNA and CDR2 YSLEER. The CDR3 is 14 amino acids. Unmatched junction bases numbered 0, after V lost 1 base and J lost 3 bases. Here the CDR3 reads CASSQAGGKNIQYF. The DNA for the CDR3 is TGCGCCAGCAGCCAAGCAGGGGGCAAAAACATTCAGTACTTC.

The chain joins TRBV27 to TRBJ2-6; D remains ambiguous. CDR1 MNHEY and CDR2 SMNVEV come from the germline V gene (reference sequence). Trimming stripped 6 bases from V and 1 base from J, with 7 bases between. This CDR3 comprises 14 residues. The DNA for the CDR3 is TGTGCCAGCAGCCTTCGGTCTGGGGCCAACGTCCTGACTTTC. This sequence encodes CASSLRSGANVLTF.

This clonotype occurred many times. This rearrangement joins TRBV29-1 to TRBJ1-1; TRBD1 matches 8 bases. The CDR3 has 12 residues. Trimming cost V 3 bases and J 5 bases; bases outside gene matches: 2. Germline V gene lookup returns CDR1 SQVTM and CDR2 ANQGSEA. The CDR3, as DNA: TGCAGCGTTGATAACAGGGGGACTGAAGCTTTCTTT. Residues: CSVDNRGTEAFF.

This clonotype was seen at least ten times. This chain connects TRBV12-3 or TRBV12-4 to TRBJ2-5; D is perhaps TRBD2 (6 bases). Trimming pared 4 bases from V and 1 base from J, leaving 19 bases between. There are 17 residues in the CDR3. The CDR3 sequence: CASSSGTLVRGQETQYF. The DNA of the CDR3 is TGTGCCAGCAGTTCCGGGACTTTAGTCCGTGGCCAAGAGACCCAGTACTTC.

This clonotype occurred a few times. The chain links TRBV7-2 to TRBJ1-1; the D is unclear. This CDR3 comprises 14 residues. The V gene lost 1 base and the J gene lost 4 bases, with 10 bases spanning the gap. Germline loops: CDR1 SGHTA, CDR2 FQGNSA. The CDR3 is CASSLGLSSTEAFF. DNA of the CDR3: TGTGCCAGCAGCTTAGGTTTGAGTAGCACTGAAGCTTTCTTT.

There are many counts of this clonotype. This rearrangement joins TRBV19 to TRBJ2-7, with D uncertain. CDR3 length: 15 residues. Per germline, CDR1 LNHDA and CDR2 SQIVND (reference sequence). V was cut by 2 bases and J by 0 bases, with 11 bases left in between. The CDR3 here is CASSISPPGSYEQYF. The DNA for the CDR3 is TGTGCCAGTAGTATAAGCCCGCCGGGCTCCTACGAGCAGTACTTC.

The rearrangement links TRBV18 to TRBJ2-7, with 9 bases fitting TRBD1. Per germline, CDR1 KGHSH and CDR2 LQKENI. The CDR3 is made up of 14 amino acids. V lost 3 bases, J lost 5 bases, and 5 bases stayed unmatched. CDR3 sequence reads: CASSPTGGSDEQYF. The CDR3 region has the DNA TGTGCCAGCTCACCGACAGGGGGATCGGACGAGCAGTACTTC.

This clonotype was observed a few times. J is TRBJ2-7 and V is TRBV6-6; D perhaps matches TRBD1 (7 bases). There are 13 residues in the CDR3. Trimming pared 7 bases from V and 5 bases from J, leaving 15 bases between. Germline CDR1 is MNHNY and CDR2 is SVGAGI (reference sequence). The CDR3: CASTGRGVDEQYF. The CDR3, as DNA: TGTGCCAGCACGGGCAGGGGGGTAGACGAGCAGTACTTC.

This clonotype was seen ten or more times. The chain uses TRBV4-3 and TRBJ2-7; tentatively, D is TRBD1 (6 bases). Trimming stripped 1 base from V and 5 bases from J, with 9 bases between. CDR3 length: 13 amino acids. Germline V gene sequence: CDR1 LGHNA, CDR2 YSLEER. The CDR3 reads CASSQAWGHEQYF. CDR3 sequence (DNA): TGCGCCAGCAGCCAAGCTTGGGGGCACGAGCAGTACTTC.

This chain links TRBV2 with TRBJ1-4; D is uncertain. Germline V gives CDR1 SNHLY, CDR2 FYNNEI. Trimming removed 6 bases at V and 4 bases at J, with 12 bases between. CDR3 size: 14 residues. CDR3 amino acids: CASSREEGNEKLFF. The CDR3, as DNA: TGTGCCAGCAGCCGGGAGGAGGGTAATGAAAAACTGTTTTTT.

The chain combines TRBV20-1 with TRBJ2-7; the match to TRBD1 covers 7 bases. The CDR3 contains 16 residues. Losses at the gene ends were 1 base for V and 3 bases for J; bases not matched to a gene: 12. Per germline, CDR1 DFQATT and CDR2 SNEGSKA (reference sequence). Here the CDR3 reads CSARADDRAPLYEQYF. Written as DNA, the CDR3 is TGCAGTGCTAGAGCAGACGACAGGGCCCCTCTCTACGAGCAGTACTTC.

The V call is TRBV6-1, the J call TRBJ1-3, with D maybe TRBD1 (6 bases). The CDR3 sequence is 14 residues long. V was cut by 5 bases and J by 0 bases, with 8 bases left in between. Germline CDR1 and CDR2: MNHNS and SASEGT. The CDR3 loop is CASSRDNSGNTIYF. DNA of the CDR3: TGTGCCAGCAGTAGGGACAACTCTGGAAACACCATATATTTT.

The rearrangement links TRBV19 to TRBJ2-7; D is unclear. Deletions cut 5 bases from V and 5 bases from J, with 16 bases between. The germline gives CDR1 LNHDA, CDR2 SQIVND (reference sequence). This CDR3 is built from 14 residues. CDR3 loop: CASSVTPFSHEQYF. The CDR3 DNA is TGTGCCAGTAGTGTTACCCCGTTCAGCCACGAGCAGTACTTC. The full variable domain, completed using reference TRBV19 and TRBJ2-7, is DGGITQSPKYLFRKEGQNVTLSCEQNLNHDAMYWYRQDPGQGLRLIYYSQIVNDFQKGDIAEGYSVSREKKESFPLTVTSAQKNPTAFYLCASSVTPFSHEQYFGPGTRLTVT.

V and J are TRBV15 and TRBJ2-3; 9 bases are a match to TRBD1. The V segment lost 3 bases and the J segment 6 bases; nucleotides outside the gene matches: 7. In germline, CDR1 is LNHNV, CDR2 YYDKDF (reference sequence). The CDR3 is made up of 15 amino acids. The CDR3 nucleotides read TGTGCCACCAGCAGGGAACAGGGGGCTGGTGATACGCAGTATTTT. This codes for CATSREQGAGDTQYF.

This clonotype has only one observation. The chain joins TRBV27 to TRBJ1-1, with 10 bases fitting TRBD1. The germline CDR1 and CDR2 sequences are MNHEY and SMNVEV (reference sequence). V shed 3 bases and J 5 bases; nucleotides not matched to a gene: 6. The CDR3 has 15 residues. CDR3 region: CASSFSGQGRTEAFF. In DNA form, the CDR3 reads TGTGCCAGCAGTTTCTCGGGACAGGGGCGGACTGAAGCTTTCTTT.